These 25 T cell receptor beta chains were all obtained from the same sample, sequenced in a study of blood T cell repertoires in COVID-19. Data came from immunoSEQ multiplex PCR; TCRdb stores just in-frame clones and leaves some out. The repertoire holds under 400,000 clones, with 87% as singletons. The sample was peripheral blood. These receptors came from a woman aged 25 to 45 with COVID-19, enrolled during active disease.

CDR3 nucleotide sequence: TGTGCCAGCAGAGCCCTAGGGGGATACGAGCAGTTCTTC. It encodes CASRALGGYEQFF. The chain joins TRBV12-3 or TRBV12-4 to TRBJ2-1, with a tentative D call TRBD1 (6 bases). CDR3 size: 13 residues. Trimming took 6 bases from V and 10 from J, leaving 16 bases between them.

The gene calls are TRBV5-8 and TRBJ1-1; TRBD1 is a possible D gene (6 bases). This CDR3 has 14 residues. The germline V gene encodes CDR1 SGHTS and CDR2 YDEGEE. The ends were cut back, 2 bases at V and 5 bases at J, with 13 bases in the middle. The CDR3 DNA is TGTGCCAGCAGCTTCAACAGGGTTCGGACTGAAGCTTTCTTT. Its translation: CASSFNRVRTEAFF.

This sequence joins TRBV18 and TRBJ1-5; D is perhaps TRBD1 (5 bases). This CDR3 comprises 16 residues. Trimming removed 4 bases from V and 4 bases from J, with 17 bases in between. Germline lookup yields CDR1 KGHSH and CDR2 LQKENI. This chain's CDR3 is CASSLLGRDGNQPQHF. The CDR3 DNA reads as TGTGCCAGCTCACTCCTAGGCAGGGATGGGAATCAGCCCCAGCATTTT.

The chain carries TRBV14 and TRBJ2-2; D is perhaps TRBD1 (6 bases). In germline, CDR1 is SGHDN, CDR2 FVKESK. The CDR3 is 14 amino acids. Trimming pared 0 bases from V and 5 bases from J, leaving 7 bases between. The CDR3 nucleotides read TGTGCCAGCAGCCAAGAGGGGGCTACCGGGGAGCTGTTTTTT. This encodes CASSQEGATGELFF.

This sequence joins TRBV5-1 and TRBJ2-3, with a tentative D call TRBD1 (5 bases). V lost 0 bases and J lost 5, with 13 bases in between. The germline V gene has CDR1 SGHRS and CDR2 YFSETQ. This CDR3 region has 15 residues. The CDR3 DNA reads as TGCGCCAGCAGCTTGGTAGGCAGGGTGGGAGATACGCAGTATTTT. It yields the protein CASSLVGRVGDTQYF.

The chain combines TRBV28 with TRBJ2-4; TRBD1 matches at 9 bases. The length of the CDR3 is 15 residues. Germline V lookup: CDR1 MDHEN, CDR2 SYDVKM. The ends lost 8 bases at V and 2 bases at J; junction bases unmatched: 7. The DNA for the CDR3 is TGTGCCAGCTTCGGACAGGGGTTCACCAAAAACATTCAGTACTTC. It encodes CASFGQGFTKNIQYF.

The J gene is TRBJ2-7, the V gene TRBV7-9, with D perhaps TRBD2 (6 bases). The CDR3 contains 14 residues. The germline V gene encodes CDR1 SEHNR and CDR2 FQNEAQ (reference sequence). V was clipped by 4 bases and J by 7 bases, with 17 bases between them. The DNA of the CDR3 is TGTGCCAGCAGCTCCGCGGGACCGATTTCGGAGCAGTACTTC. It translates to CASSSAGPISEQYF.

The V and J genes are TRBV6-6 and TRBJ1-6, with TRBD1 matching over 7 bases. The V gene's germline CDR1 is MNHNY and CDR2 SVGAGI (reference sequence). V trimming: 5 bases; J trimming: 7 bases; junction bases outside the gene matches: 17. The CDR3 runs to 18 residues. DNA of the CDR3: TGTGCCAGCAGTCTACTGCCCCCCGGGACAGACACGAATTCACCCCTCCACTTT. Encoded protein: CASSLLPPGTDTNSPLHF.

Written as DNA, the CDR3 is TGTGCCTGGAAGGGGCTAGCGGGAGTCACCGGGGAGCTGTTTTTT. Translation gives CAWKGLAGVTGELFF. J is TRBJ2-2 and V is TRBV30; 10 bases are a match to TRBD2. This CDR3 is 15 amino acids long. V gave up 4 bases and J gave up 4 bases; unmatched junction bases: 6. From germline, CDR1 is GTSNPN and CDR2 SVGIG (reference sequence).

This clone was seen once. V and J are TRBV27 and TRBJ2-7; TRBD1 is a possible D gene (6 bases). The CDR3 loop spans 13 amino acids. Germline CDR1 is MNHEY and CDR2 is SMNVEV (reference sequence). The ends were cut back, 5 bases at V and 5 bases at J, with 13 bases in the middle. This CDR3 is CASSTKQGDEQYF. The CDR3 nucleotides are TGTGCCAGCAGTACCAAACAGGGTGACGAGCAGTACTTC.

This clone showed up just once. The chain uses TRBV2 and TRBJ2-7; D remains unclear. Germline V gene sequence: CDR1 SNHLY, CDR2 FYNNEI. The CDR3 is 12 residues long. V was pared by 2 bases and J by 3 bases, with 5 bases between. The chain's CDR3 is CASSETSYEQYF. For the CDR3, the DNA is TGTGCCAGCAGTGAAACCAGCTACGAGCAGTACTTC.

The chain has TRBV29-1 and TRBJ2-1; 10 nucleotides align to TRBD1. The length of the CDR3 is 12 residues. V shed 7 bases and J 6 bases; nucleotides not matched to a gene: 3. Germline values: CDR1 SQVTM, CDR2 ANQGSEA. The CDR3 spells CSAGTGANEQFF. As DNA, the CDR3 is TGCAGCGCCGGGACAGGGGCCAATGAGCAGTTCTTC.

CDR3: CASSVARQTTNEKLFF. The CDR3 nucleotides read TGTGCCAGCAGTGTGGCCCGACAGACAACTAATGAAAAACTGTTTTTT. The genes are TRBV6-1 and TRBJ1-4, with D perhaps matching TRBD1 (5 bases). The CDR3 runs to 16 residues. Germline CDR1 reads MNHNS; CDR2 reads SASEGT. Trimming took 4 bases from V and 0 from J, leaving 12 bases between them.

This chain uses TRBV6-5 with TRBJ1-1, with D possibly TRBD1 on 6 matching bases. The germline gives CDR1 MNHEY, CDR2 SVGAGI. The CDR3 has 14 residues. V lost 2 bases and J lost 4, with 11 bases in between. CDR3 coding DNA: TGTGCCAGCAGTTACGGGGGCAGGGGCACTGAAGCTTTCTTT. Translated, it gives CASSYGGRGTEAFF.

The chain carries TRBV6-5 and TRBJ1-4; D not certain. Trimming cost V 6 bases and J 10 bases, with 15 bases left between them. The CDR3 spans 13 residues. Germline values: CDR1 MNHEY, CDR2 SVGAGI. The CDR3 DNA sequence: TGTGCCAGCAGCTACGAAAGACGGGGAAAACTGTTTTTT. This gives the protein CASSYERRGKLFF.

The chain uses TRBV28 and TRBJ2-1, with 8 bases aligning to TRBD2. Germline V CDR1 and CDR2: MDHEN, SYDVKM. This CDR3 is 15 amino acids long. V shed 7 bases and J 1 base; nucleotides not matched to a gene: 6. The CDR3 DNA follows: TGTGCCAGCACTTACCGGGAGGGGTCCTACAATGAGCAGTTCTTC. Translation: CASTYREGSYNEQFF. The full variable domain, its missing parts supplied by reference TRBV28 and TRBJ2-1, is DVKVTQSSRYLVKRTGEKVFLECVQDMDHENMFWYRQDPGLGLRLIYFSYDVKMKEKGDIPEGYSVSREKKERFSLILESASTNQTSMYLCASTYREGSYNEQFFGPGTRLTVL.

The chain joins TRBV5-1 to TRBJ2-5; D perhaps matches TRBD1 (6 bases). The V gene lost 4 bases and the J gene lost 2 bases, with 12 bases spanning the gap. The germline CDR1 and CDR2 sequences are SGHRS and YFSETQ. There are 14 residues in the CDR3. The CDR3 DNA reads TGCGCCAGCAGCGGCGCCGGGACACAAGAGACCCAGTACTTC. Translating it yields CASSGAGTQETQYF.

This clone was counted a few times. This chain joins TRBV2 and TRBJ2-2; 11 bases are a match to TRBD2. This CDR3 contains 15 residues. The germline gives CDR1 SNHLY, CDR2 FYNNEI. V shed 4 bases and J 2 bases; nucleotides not matched to a gene: 0. Here the CDR3 reads CASSGLAGNTGELFF. CDR3 DNA sequence: TGTGCCAGCAGTGGACTAGCGGGAAACACCGGGGAGCTGTTTTTT.

This chain joins TRBV7-9 and TRBJ2-5; TRBD1 might be the D (5 bases). V was cut by 4 bases and J by 2 bases, with 8 bases left in between. Per germline, CDR1 SEHNR and CDR2 FQNEAQ (reference sequence). This CDR3 is built from 13 residues. The CDR3 spells CASSSGPQETQYF. The DNA of the CDR3 is TGTGCCAGCAGCTCAGGGCCGCAAGAGACCCAGTACTTC.

DNA for the CDR3: TGCAGTGCTAGTCTACCGGGAGCAAGTGGTGAGCAGTTCTTC. Translated, it gives CSASLPGASGEQFF. The rearrangement uses TRBV20-1 and TRBJ2-1, with D possibly matching TRBD2 (6 bases). The CDR3 runs 14 residues. V was shortened by 3 bases and J by 9 bases, with 18 bases between the two germline ends. Germline values: CDR1 DFQATT, CDR2 SNEGSKA (reference sequence).

This chain links TRBV6-6 with TRBJ2-6, with 7 bases fitting TRBD1. Germline loops: CDR1 MNHNY, CDR2 SVGAGI (reference sequence). The ends lost 7 bases at V and 0 bases at J; junction bases unmatched: 6. The CDR3 runs 16 residues. This chain's CDR3 is CASTFSGGSGANVLTF. CDR3 DNA sequence: TGTGCCAGCACTTTCTCAGGGGGCTCTGGGGCCAACGTCCTGACTTTC.

The genes are TRBV11-2 and TRBJ2-2, with D possibly TRBD1 on 6 matching bases. Germline V gives CDR1 SGHAT, CDR2 FQNNGV. The length of the CDR3 is 15 residues. Trimming took off 6 bases at V and 0 bases at J, with 11 bases between the two ends. The CDR3 is CASRPGAANTGELFF. The CDR3 nucleotides read TGTGCCAGCAGACCAGGGGCAGCGAACACCGGGGAGCTGTTTTTT.

The V and J genes are TRBV5-5 and TRBJ1-2; D possibly corresponds to TRBD1 (5 bases). The germline V gene encodes CDR1 SGHKS and CDR2 YYEKEE (reference sequence). Deletions cut 4 bases from V and 3 bases from J, with 10 bases between. CDR3 length: 13 residues. As DNA, the CDR3 is TGTGCCAGCAGCCTCGACAGACACTATGGCTACACCTTC. It codes for CASSLDRHYGYTF.

Turning to this clone: Possible read error: a much larger clone is one base away. The chain has TRBV3-1 (or the pseudogene TRBV3-2) and TRBJ2-3; perhaps TRBD2 as D (5 bases). Germline V CDR1 and CDR2: LGHDT, YNNKEL (reference sequence). Trimming stripped 1 base from V and 5 bases from J, with 7 bases between. The CDR3 consists of 13 residues. The CDR3 DNA reads TGTGCCAGCAGCCAAGCTCGGGGAGATACGCAGTATTTT. It yields the protein CASSQARGDTQYF.

This chain joins TRBV5-1 and TRBJ2-5, with 12 bases lining up with TRBD2. This CDR3 is built from 18 residues. CDR1 and CDR2 from the germline V gene are SGHRS and YFSETQ. The V gene end was trimmed by 0 bases and the J gene end by 4 bases; junction bases not matched to a gene: 10. The CDR3 coding sequence is TGCGCCAGCAGCTTGGGATTGCTAGCGGGAGGGCCTGGAGAGACCCAGTACTTC. Its protein product is CASSLGLLAGGPGETQYF.